The sequence of this TCR beta chain was determined in a study of tumor and adjacent non-tumor tissue in lung cancer. The template was RNA from unsorted bulk tissue. More than 3 cm separated this lung sample from the edge of the tumor. The CDR3 loop spans 15 amino acids. The V gene's germline CDR1 is GTSNPN and CDR2 SVGIG (reference sequence). Details on this clonotype: What it binds is unknown. An end of the junction does not agree with germline; a read error may underlie this.

The study, taken as a whole, reports: Top 100 clones took a larger repertoire share in normal lung. Compared with tumor, normal lung showed significantly lower TCR diversity.

TCRbeta libraries were built with three rounds of nested PCR, modified from ARM-PCR. Each CDR3 protein is one row after TCRdb ran MiXCR on the multiplex PCR reads. This table holds more than 55,000 distinct CDR3 sequences, under 80% found once. The chain couples TRBV30 to TRBJ2-1; D possibly corresponds to TRBD2 (6 bases). The receptor was derived from a man aged 60 to 69 with non-small cell lung cancer. Sequencing used distant non-tumor lung tissue. The CDR3 nucleotides read TGTGTCTGGAGTCCCTCGATGGCTAGCTGTGCGGGGCAGTCCTTC. Amino acids: CVWSPSMASCAGQSF.